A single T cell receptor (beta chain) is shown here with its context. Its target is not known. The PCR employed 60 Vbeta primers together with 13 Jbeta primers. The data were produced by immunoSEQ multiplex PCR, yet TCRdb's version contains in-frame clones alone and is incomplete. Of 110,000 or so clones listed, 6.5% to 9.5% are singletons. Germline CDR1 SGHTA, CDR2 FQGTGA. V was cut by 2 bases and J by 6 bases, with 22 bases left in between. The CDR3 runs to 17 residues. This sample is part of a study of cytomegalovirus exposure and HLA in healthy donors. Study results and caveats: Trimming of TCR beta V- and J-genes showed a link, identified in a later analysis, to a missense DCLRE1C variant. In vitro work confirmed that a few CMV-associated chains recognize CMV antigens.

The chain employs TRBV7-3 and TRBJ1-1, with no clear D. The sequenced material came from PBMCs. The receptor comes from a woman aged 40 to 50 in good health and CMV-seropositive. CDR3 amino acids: CASSLRGLTHSDAEAFF. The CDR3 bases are TGTGCCAGCAGCTTACGAGGGCTTACTCATAGTGACGCTGAAGCTTTCTTT.